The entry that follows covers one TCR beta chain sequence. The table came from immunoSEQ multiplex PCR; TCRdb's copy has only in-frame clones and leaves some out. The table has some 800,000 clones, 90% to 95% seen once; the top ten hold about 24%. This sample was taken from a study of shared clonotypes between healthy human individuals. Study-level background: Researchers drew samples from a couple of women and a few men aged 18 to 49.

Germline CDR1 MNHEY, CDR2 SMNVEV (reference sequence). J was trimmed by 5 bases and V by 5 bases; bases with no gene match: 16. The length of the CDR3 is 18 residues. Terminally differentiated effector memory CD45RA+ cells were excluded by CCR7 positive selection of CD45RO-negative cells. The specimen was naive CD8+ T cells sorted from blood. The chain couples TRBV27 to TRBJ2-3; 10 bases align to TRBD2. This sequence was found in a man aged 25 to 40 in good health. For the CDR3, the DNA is TGTGCCAGCAGTGACCTAGCGGGAGCCCTTACTAGTGGAGATACGCAGTATTTT. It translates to CASSDLAGALTSGDTQYF.